Listed here are 15 T cell receptor beta chains from one sample, sequenced in a study of regulatory T cells in long-lasting Graves disease. Time point denoted: newly diagnosed GD, antithyroid drugs for less than 3 months. PBMCs were the source of the RNA used for TCR sequencing. According to the study, TCR beta libraries were built with iRepertoire HTBI primers and CDR3-region Arm-PCR. Using its own MiXCR run on the multiplex PCR reads, TCRdb lists one record per CDR3 protein. The data show a few hundred thousand distinct CDR3 sequences, 16% seen once. These data also formed part of another study, on T cells in Graves' hyperthyroidism and ophthalmopathy.

The source material was peripheral blood mononuclear cells (PBMCs), sampled at new diagnosis, from a patient treated with antithyroid drugs. These receptors were taken from a man aged 40-49 years with Graves disease.

This clonotype was recorded many times. The chain joins TRBV2 to TRBJ1-1; TRBD1 is a possible D gene (6 bases). V was shortened by 8 bases and J by 10 bases, with 14 bases between the two germline ends. The CDR3 totals 11 residues. Germline V CDR1 and CDR2: SNHLY, FYNNEI. CDR3 bases: TGTGCCAGCCACGGACAGAGCAGAGCTTTCTTT. The encoded protein is CASHGQSRAFF.

The V call is TRBV20-1, the J call TRBJ1-5, with D possibly TRBD1 on 6 matching bases. The CDR3 is made up of 13 amino acids. Germline assignment: CDR1 DFQATT and CDR2 SNEGSKA (reference sequence). CDR3 in DNA: TGCAGCCAAGCTTGGGGGGCGGATCAGCCCCAGCATTTT. Its protein product is CSQAWGADQPQHF.

This clonotype was seen a few times. The chain combines TRBV5-1 with TRBJ2-3; no firm D call. The CDR3 contains 11 residues. The ends were cut back, 0 bases at V and 12 bases at J, with 8 bases in the middle. Germline assignment: CDR1 SGHRS and CDR2 YFSETQ. In DNA, the CDR3 is TGCGCCAGCAGCTTGGACCAGAGTCAGTATTTT. Translating it yields CASSLDQSQYF.

In its sample, this clonotype was seen once. V is TRBV2 and J is TRBJ2-7; possible D gene TRBD1, 6 bases. Germline CDR1 reads SNHLY; CDR2 reads FYNNEI. The germline V and J ends were trimmed by 7 bases and 2 bases, with 15 bases remaining between them. The CDR3 is made up of 14 amino acids. The CDR3 region has the DNA TGTGCCAGCATGACGGGACAACCGCCCTACGAGCAGTACTTC. This codes for CASMTGQPPYEQYF. The whole variable domain, filled in from reference TRBV2 and TRBJ2-7, reads EPEVTQTPSHQVTQMGQEVILRCVPISNHLYFYWYRQILGQKVEFLVSFYNNEISEKSEIFDDQFSVERPDGSNFTLKIRSTKLEDSAMYFCASMTGQPPYEQYFGPGTRLTVT.

This clonotype was seen ten or more times. The CDR3 sequence: CASSVSLNEKLFF. Written as DNA, the CDR3 is TGTGCCAGCAGCGTGTCCTTGAATGAAAAACTGTTTTTT. The chain has TRBV7-2 and TRBJ1-4; D call uncertain. V shed 5 bases and J shed 5 bases, with 9 bases lying between them. This CDR3 comprises 13 residues. Germline-derived CDR1 and CDR2 are SGHTA and FQGNSA.

This clonotype has ten or more counts. The chain couples TRBV28 to TRBJ1-6, with 9 bases lining up with TRBD1. The J segment lost 7 bases and the V segment lost 1 base, leaving 2 bases of the junction unmatched. This CDR3 is 15 amino acids long. Germline CDR1 is MDHEN and CDR2 is SYDVKM. CDR3 loop: CASSLSDRGNSPLHF. The CDR3 DNA is TGTGCCAGCAGTTTATCGGACAGGGGCAATTCACCCCTCCACTTT.

V usage is TRBV3-1 and J usage is TRBJ1-2, with a possible D match to TRBD1 (6 bases). From germline, CDR1 is LGHDT and CDR2 YNNKEL (reference sequence). The CDR3 has 16 amino acids. V lost 5 bases and J 8 bases, leaving 24 bases between the germline ends. CDR3 region: CASSLAPEQGIYGYTF. DNA of the CDR3: TGTGCCAGCAGCTTAGCGCCGGAACAGGGAATATACGGCTACACCTTC.

This clonotype was found a few times. The chain uses TRBV24-1 and TRBJ1-5; 9 bases line up with TRBD1. CDR3 size: 17 residues. CDR1 is KGHDR and CDR2 is SFDVKD in the germline V gene. V shed 4 bases and J 1 base; nucleotides not matched to a gene: 7. CDR3 amino acids: CATSDPGTGRSNQPQHF. The CDR3 nucleotides read TGTGCCACCAGTGACCCTGGGACAGGGAGAAGCAATCAGCCCCAGCATTTT.

The CDR3 nucleotides read TGTGCCAGCAGCTTAGATGCTCTACTGAACACTGAAGCTTTCTTT. Translated, it gives CASSLDALLNTEAFF. The genes are TRBV7-9 and TRBJ1-1; D remains unclear. Germline values: CDR1 SEHNR, CDR2 FQNEAQ (reference sequence). The CDR3 is 15 residues long. V lost 1 base, J lost 0 bases, and 9 bases lay in between.

This clonotype was observed a handful of times. The chain uses TRBV19 and TRBJ1-5; TRBD1 aligns across 9 bases. The germline V gene encodes CDR1 LNHDA and CDR2 SQIVND (reference sequence). V gave up 5 bases and J gave up 6 bases; unmatched junction bases: 8. CDR3 length equals 15 residues. In DNA, the CDR3 is TGTGCCAGTAGTCCCGGGACAGGGTTCACTCAGCCCCAGCATTTT. Its translation is CASSPGTGFTQPQHF.

Only a few counts were recorded for this clonotype. This chain links TRBV20-1 with TRBJ2-7; D is possibly TRBD1 (5 bases). The CDR3 extends over 13 amino acids. V was shortened by 6 bases and J by 2 bases, with 14 bases between the two germline ends. Germline loops: CDR1 DFQATT, CDR2 SNEGSKA (reference sequence). Here the CDR3 DNA reads TGCAGTGCAACTCCCAGGGCCCCCTACGAGCAGTACTTC. This translates into CSATPRAPYEQYF.

This clonotype has more than one count but fewer than ten. The chain couples TRBV4-1 to TRBJ2-7; TRBD1 is a possible D gene (5 bases). Germline CDR1 reads MGHRA; CDR2 reads YSYEKL. The CDR3 sequence is 15 residues long. V lost 1 base to trimming and J lost 4 bases, with 14 bases between them. The CDR3 spells CASSQVQGGSYEQYF. The DNA for the CDR3 is TGCGCCAGCAGCCAAGTGCAGGGTGGGTCGTACGAGCAGTACTTC.

Many counts were recorded for this clonotype. The V and J genes are TRBV7-2 and TRBJ2-7, with D perhaps TRBD1 (6 bases). Germline CDR1 reads SGHTA; CDR2 reads FQGNSA. The CDR3 runs 17 residues. V was trimmed by 5 bases and J by 2 bases, leaving 22 bases between them. CDR3 loop: CASSVSGNQGRAYEQYF. The CDR3 DNA is TGTGCCAGCAGCGTTAGTGGGAATCAGGGGAGAGCCTACGAGCAGTACTTC.

This clonotype was seen repeatedly, ten times or more. V and J are TRBV9 and TRBJ1-3; D unresolved. V lost 0 bases, J lost 0 bases, and 16 bases lay in between. The CDR3 is made up of 18 amino acids. Per the germline V gene, CDR1 is SGDLS and CDR2 is YYNGEE. CDR3 sequence: CASSVAADFRFSGNTIYF. The CDR3 region has the DNA TGTGCCAGCAGCGTAGCGGCGGATTTTAGGTTCTCTGGAAACACCATATATTTT. Full variable domain (remainder filled in from reference TRBV9 and TRBJ1-3): DSGVTQTPKHLITATGQRVTLRCSPRSGDLSVYWYQQSLDQGLQFLIQYYNGEERAKGNILERFSAQQFPDLHSELNLSSLELGDSALYFCASSVAADFRFSGNTIYFGEGSWLTVV.

This clonotype was counted ten times or more. The rearrangement links TRBV24-1 to TRBJ1-5; TRBD1 matches at 8 bases. The V gene's germline CDR1 is KGHDR and CDR2 SFDVKD. This CDR3 is 16 amino acids long. V lost 4 bases to trimming and J lost 0 bases; unmatched junction nucleotides: 4. For the CDR3, the DNA is TGTGCCACCAGTGACTCGGACAGGGCTAGCAATCAGCCCCAGCATTTT. It translates to CATSDSDRASNQPQHF.